This T cell receptor (beta chain) came from a study of T cell responses to AZD1222 COVID-19 vaccine. Germline CDR1 SGHRS, CDR2 YFSETQ. The CDR3 is 13 amino acids. The ends lost 5 bases at V and 5 bases at J; junction bases unmatched: 4. Using immunoSEQ multiplex PCR, the repertoire was profiled, and TCRdb retains in-frame clones only, with some absent. The table includes 80,000 or so clones, around 85% detected once. Worth noting for this clone: The antigen remains undetermined.

Doses given second, at about 4 or about 12 weeks, were pooled. Study-level findings and limits: Donors were chiefly white British, with a greater number of females, and clonal diversity was perhaps underestimated. With two AZD1222 doses given, Spike-specific TCR breadth and depth both rose. Just a handful of people given AZD1222 tested seropositive at baseline.

The chain is built from TRBV5-1 and TRBJ1-1; TRBD1 aligns across 9 bases. Here the sequenced sample was peripheral blood, taken 28 days after the second AZD1222 dose. This TCR derives from an adult who received the AZD1222 COVID-19 vaccine. CDR3 coding DNA: TGCGCCAGCAGTCGGGACAGGGCTACTGAAGCTTTCTTT. Protein: CASSRDRATEAFF.